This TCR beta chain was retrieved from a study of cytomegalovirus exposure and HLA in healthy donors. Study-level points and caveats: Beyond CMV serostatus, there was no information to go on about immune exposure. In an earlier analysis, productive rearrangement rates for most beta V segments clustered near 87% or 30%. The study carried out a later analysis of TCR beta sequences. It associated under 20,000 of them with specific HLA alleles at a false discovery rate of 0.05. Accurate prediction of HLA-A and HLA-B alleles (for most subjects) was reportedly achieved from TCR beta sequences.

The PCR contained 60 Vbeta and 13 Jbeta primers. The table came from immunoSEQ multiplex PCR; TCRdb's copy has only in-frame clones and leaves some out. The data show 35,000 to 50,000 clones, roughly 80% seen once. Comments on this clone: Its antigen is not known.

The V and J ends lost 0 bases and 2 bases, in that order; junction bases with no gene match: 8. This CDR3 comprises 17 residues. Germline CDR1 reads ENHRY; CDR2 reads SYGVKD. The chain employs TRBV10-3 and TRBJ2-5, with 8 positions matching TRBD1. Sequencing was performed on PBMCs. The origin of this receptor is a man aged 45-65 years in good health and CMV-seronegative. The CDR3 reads CAISESATGTGQETQYF. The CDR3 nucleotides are TGTGCCATCAGTGAGTCAGCTACCGGGACAGGACAAGAGACCCAGTACTTC.